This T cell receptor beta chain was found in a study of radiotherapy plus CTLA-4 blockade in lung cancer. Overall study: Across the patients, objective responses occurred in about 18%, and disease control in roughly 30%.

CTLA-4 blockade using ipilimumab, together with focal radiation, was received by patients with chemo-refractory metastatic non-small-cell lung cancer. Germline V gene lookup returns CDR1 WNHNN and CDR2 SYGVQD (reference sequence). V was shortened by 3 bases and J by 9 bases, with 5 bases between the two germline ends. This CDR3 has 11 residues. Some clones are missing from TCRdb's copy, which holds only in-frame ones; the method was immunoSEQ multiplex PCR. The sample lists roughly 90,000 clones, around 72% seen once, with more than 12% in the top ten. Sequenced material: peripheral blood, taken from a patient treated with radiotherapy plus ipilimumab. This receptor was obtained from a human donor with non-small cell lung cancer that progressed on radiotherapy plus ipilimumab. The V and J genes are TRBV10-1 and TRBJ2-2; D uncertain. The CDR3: CASSDGRELFF. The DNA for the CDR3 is TGCGCCAGCAGTGACGGGCGGGAGCTGTTTTTT.